This TCR beta chain was documented in a study of T-cell reconstitution after alpha-beta-depleted transplantation in children. This clonotype was seen only a few times. Unique molecular identifiers were incorporated into the prepared TCRbeta library. TCRdb fed the PCR reads into MiXCR, producing one record per CDR3 protein. The sample has 150,000 to 200,000 distinct CDR3 sequences, approximately 6.8% seen once. Trimming stripped 0 bases from V and 9 bases from J, with 8 bases between. Germline CDR1 reads LNHNV; CDR2 reads YYDKDF (reference sequence). This CDR3 contains 12 residues. The sequencing used PBMCs from the stem cell graft donor, collected from the stem cell graft. The sequence derives from a human donor who donated a stem cell graft to a child with Wiskott-Aldrich syndrome. The chain recombines TRBV15 with TRBJ2-5; D gene unclear. CDR3 in amino acids: CATSRDAAAQYF. The CDR3 bases are TGTGCCACCAGCAGAGATGCGGCTGCCCAGTACTTC.